The clone carrying this TCR beta chain was detected ten times or more. Antigen: not known. This sample was taken from a study of identical twins. Study-wide points: Low generation probability was overrepresented in out-of-frame alpha sequences shared by twins. There is a chance that invariant MAIT and iNKT cells partially muddied zero-insertion analyses. Models predicted less out-of-frame TCR alpha sharing in monozygotic twins than was found.

The CDR3 contains 17 residues. J was trimmed by 4 bases and V by 4 bases; bases with no gene match: 10. Germline CDR1 MNHEY, CDR2 SMNVEV (reference sequence). TCRdb reprocessed the 5' RACE reads via MiXCR and lists one record per CDR3 protein. The sample includes 310,000 or so distinct CDR3 sequences, about 8.1% of them seen just once. In addition, the sample was reused for a study of yellow fever vaccine responses in identical twins.

What was sequenced was memory (CD45RO+) T cells sorted from blood. The chain has TRBV27 and TRBJ2-1; 10 bases are a match to TRBD2. The TCR sequence derives from a woman under 30 in good health. The CDR3 loop reads CASSSTPTSGTYNEQFF. The CDR3 DNA reads as TGTGCCAGCAGTTCCACCCCAACTAGCGGGACGTACAATGAGCAGTTCTTC.